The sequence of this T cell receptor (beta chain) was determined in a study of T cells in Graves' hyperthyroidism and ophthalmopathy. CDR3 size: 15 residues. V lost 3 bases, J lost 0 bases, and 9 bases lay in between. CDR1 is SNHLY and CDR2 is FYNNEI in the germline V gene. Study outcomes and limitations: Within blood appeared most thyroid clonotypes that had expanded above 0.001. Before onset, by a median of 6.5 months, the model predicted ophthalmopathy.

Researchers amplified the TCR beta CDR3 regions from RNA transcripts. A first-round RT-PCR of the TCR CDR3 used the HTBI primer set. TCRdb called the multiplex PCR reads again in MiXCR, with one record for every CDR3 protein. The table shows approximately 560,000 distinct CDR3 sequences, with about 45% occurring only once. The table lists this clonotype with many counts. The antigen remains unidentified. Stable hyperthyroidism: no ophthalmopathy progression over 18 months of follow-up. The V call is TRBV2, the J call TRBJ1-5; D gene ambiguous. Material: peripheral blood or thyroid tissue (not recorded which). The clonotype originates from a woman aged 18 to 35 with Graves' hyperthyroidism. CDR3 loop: CASSEAAYSNQPQHF. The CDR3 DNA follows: TGTGCCAGCAGTGAGGCAGCGTATAGCAATCAGCCCCAGCATTTT.